This is a list of T cell receptor beta chains from one sample in a study of T cell repertoires in cytomegalovirus infection. MiXCR, run by TCRdb on the reads, gives a single entry per CDR3 protein. The sample has around 270,000 distinct CDR3 sequences, 8% to 9.5% seen once. Specimen: PBMCs. The receptors were sampled from a human donor in good health (CMV status not recorded). Some clones in this sample may be carry-over from other donors' samples. CDR3s include the opening cysteine and the closing phenylalanine or tryptophan. D genes are given only for firm matches. Only some rows state a clone size, as once, few, many or a class for expanded clones.

cdr3_aa cdr3_nt j_call v_call d_call clone_size
CASSRAMAADSYEQYF TGTGCCAGCAGCCGAGCCATGGCGGCCGACTCCTACGAGCAGTACTTC TRBJ2-7 TRBV7-2 NA many
CASSLVALGTEAFF TGTGCCAGCAGCTTAGTTGCCCTGGGCACTGAAGCTTTCTTT TRBJ1-1 TRBV7-2 NA many
CASSLGQGPGGTDTQYF TGTGCCAGCAGCTTAGGACAGGGCCCAGGGGGCACAGATACGCAGTATTTT TRBJ2-3 TRBV7-2 TRBD1 NA
CASSFSGQHGNTIYF TGTGCCAGCAGCTTTAGCGGACAGCATGGAAACACCATATATTTT TRBJ1-3 TRBV7-2 NA many
CASSQDRRGNQPQHF TGCGCCAGCAGCCAAGATCGGAGGGGGAATCAGCCCCAGCATTTT TRBJ1-5 TRBV4-3 NA few
CASARTGVFTGELFF TGTGCCAGCGCGAGGACAGGGGTGTTCACCGGGGAGCTGTTTTTT TRBJ2-2 TRBV9 TRBD1 few
CASSSYDRVGETQYF TGTGCCAGCAGTTCATACGACAGGGTGGGAGAGACCCAGTACTTC TRBJ2-5 TRBV27 TRBD1 many
CASSSGPGERTEAFF TGTGCCAGCAGTTCCGGACCGGGCGAAAGGACTGAAGCTTTCTTT TRBJ1-1 TRBV28 NA few
CAPWGLLYEQYF TGTGCCCCTTGGGGGCTTCTATACGAGCAGTACTTC TRBJ2-7 TRBV28 NA many
CSVPTGSLSYEQYF TGCAGTGTTCCCACAGGGTCTCTGTCCTACGAGCAGTACTTC TRBJ2-7 TRBV20-1 NA NA
CASKIDTGTGGVKTQYF TGTGCCAGCAAGATAGATACCGGGACAGGGGGTGTTAAGACCCAGTACTTC TRBJ2-5 TRBV28 TRBD1 NA
CASRGGDRVYGYTF TGTGCCAGCAGGGGCGGGGACAGGGTGTACGGCTACACCTTC TRBJ1-2 TRBV6-2/TRBV6-3 TRBD1 few
CASSLAFPGQGGELFF TGTGCCAGCAGCTTAGCTTTCCCGGGTCAGGGCGGGGAGCTGTTTTTT TRBJ2-2 TRBV7-2 NA many
CASSLTTQGGNQPQHF TGTGCCAGCAGCTTAACGACCCAGGGTGGGAATCAGCCCCAGCATTTT TRBJ1-5 TRBV7-9 NA many
CASSPQQGGRHNEQFF TGTGCCAGCTCACCCCAACAGGGAGGACGGCACAATGAGCAGTTCTTC TRBJ2-1 TRBV18 NA many
CASSLAGVSIAKNIQYF TGTGCCAGCAGCTTGGCTGGAGTCTCAATAGCCAAAAACATTCAGTACTTC TRBJ2-4 TRBV5-6 NA NA
CSAGLKSSYEQYF TGCAGTGCTGGTCTCAAAAGCTCCTACGAGCAGTACTTC TRBJ2-7 TRBV20-1 NA NA
CASSPAASSGYTIYF TGTGCCAGCTCACCTGCCGCGAGCTCTGGATACACCATATATTTT TRBJ1-3 TRBV18 NA NA
CASSLVETQYF TGTGCCAGCAGTTTAGTTGAGACCCAGTACTTC TRBJ2-5 TRBV7-2 NA many
CSARMTSGGRSDEQFF TGCAGTGCTAGAATGACTAGCGGGGGGAGATCTGATGAGCAGTTCTTC TRBJ2-1 TRBV20-1 TRBD2 many
CASSWASRPSGANVLTF TGTGCCAGCAGCTGGGCCTCACGTCCCTCTGGGGCCAACGTCCTGACTTTC TRBJ2-6 TRBV7-8 NA many
CASSFKGETQYF TGTGCCAGCAGCTTTAAGGGGGAGACCCAGTACTTC TRBJ2-5 TRBV7-8 NA many
CASSPRDRGREKLFF TGCGCCAGCAGCCCCCGGGACAGGGGACGCGAAAAACTGTTTTTT TRBJ1-4 TRBV5-1 TRBD1 few
CSVEQGETGETYEQYF TGCAGCGTTGAGCAGGGAGAGACGGGGGAAACCTACGAGCAGTACTTC TRBJ2-7 TRBV29-1 NA many
CASSRGTSGGAYYNEQFF TGTGCCAGCAGCCGCGGGACTAGCGGGGGTGCCTATTACAATGAGCAGTTCTTC TRBJ2-1 TRBV5-4 TRBD2 many
CASSLTTSREQYF TGTGCCAGCAGTTTGACAACTAGCCGGGAGCAGTACTTC TRBJ2-7 TRBV28 NA NA
CATSREGMYEQYF TGTGCCACCAGCAGAGAAGGGATGTACGAGCAGTACTTC TRBJ2-7 TRBV15 NA many